The 21 T cell receptor beta chains below come from one sample, sequenced in a study of patients and donors after allogeneic stem cell transplantation. MiXCR was run by TCRdb on the RT-PCR reads, yielding one entry per CDR3 protein. The sample has fewer than 25,000 distinct CDR3 sequences; approximately 28% are singletons. The sequenced material came from blood, either unsorted or a sorted T cell fraction (not recorded which). These TCRs come from a human donor who was either an allogeneic HSCT recipient or a stem cell or donor lymphocyte infusion donor (not recorded which). It is not recorded whose cells these are; they may come from a transplant donor.

This chain joins TRBV4-3 and TRBJ1-3; TRBD1 matches at 10 bases. Germline V gives CDR1 LGHNA, CDR2 YSLEER. J was trimmed by 5 bases and V by 1 base; bases with no gene match: 8. This CDR3 contains 17 residues. CDR3 DNA: TGCGCCAGCAGCCAAGCCGGGACAGGGGCGGCGAGAAACACCATATATTTT. This codes for CASSQAGTGAARNTIYF.

As for this clonotype: Germline is not matched at one junction end, which may reflect a read error. This chain uses TRBV7-7 with TRBJ2-1, with D possibly matching TRBD1 (6 bases). The CDR3 covers 13 residues. Germline V gene data show CDR1 as SSHAT and CDR2 as FNYEAQ (reference sequence). In nucleotides, the CDR3 is TGTGCTAGCAGCCAGACAGGCTTGGATGAGCAGTTCTTC. Translation gives CASSQTGLDEQFF.

The genes are TRBV7-9 and TRBJ1-1; possibly TRBD1 for D (6 bases). Germline V CDR1 and CDR2: SEHNR, FQNEAQ (reference sequence). The CDR3 contains 13 residues. Trimming stripped 5 bases from V and 5 bases from J, with 12 bases between. The CDR3 DNA reads as TGTGCCAGCAGCCATCAGGGGATAACTGAAGCTTTCTTT. Encoded protein: CASSHQGITEAFF.

There are a few counts of this clonotype. The chain combines TRBV12-3 or TRBV12-4 with TRBJ2-1, with D maybe TRBD1 (6 bases). This CDR3 has 18 amino acids. Trimming cost V 2 bases and J 0 bases, with 17 bases left between them. CDR3 protein: CASSLWSPDRPSYNEQFF. The CDR3, as DNA: TGTGCCAGCAGTTTATGGAGCCCCGACAGGCCCTCCTACAATGAGCAGTTCTTC.

The V gene is TRBV4-3, the J gene TRBJ2-5, with a weak D call TRBD2 (5 bases). The V end was cut by 1 base, the J end by 5 bases, with 8 bases between. The CDR3 contains 13 residues. Looked up from germline, CDR1 is LGHNA and CDR2 is YSLEER. DNA for the CDR3: TGCGCCAGCAGCCAAGGCGGGTGGGAGACCCAGTACTTC. This gives the protein CASSQGGWETQYF.

J is TRBJ2-5 and V is TRBV28, with 7 positions matching TRBD2. The CDR3 runs to 13 residues. The V gene's germline CDR1 is MDHEN and CDR2 SYDVKM. V lost 11 bases to trimming and J lost 4 bases; unmatched junction nucleotides: 10. In DNA form, the CDR3 reads TGTGCCGCGGGGGAACTAGCGTTAGAGACCCAGTACTTC. Protein sequence: CAAGELALETQYF.

CDR3 protein: CASSLQGQTQYF. CDR3 coding DNA: TGCGCCAGCAGCTTACAGGGCCAGACCCAGTACTTC. The V and J genes are TRBV5-1 and TRBJ2-5, with a tentative D call TRBD1 (6 bases). Trimming left V 2 bases short and J 6 bases short, with 8 bases between. CDR3 length: 12 amino acids. Germline V CDR1 and CDR2: SGHRS, YFSETQ.

The rearrangement links TRBV6-1 to TRBJ1-4, with D unclear. Trimming shortened V by 6 bases and J by 5 bases, and 7 bases separated the two germline ends. Germline CDR1 is MNHNS and CDR2 is SASEGT. The CDR3 loop spans 12 amino acids. CDR3 residues: CASRRPNEKLFF. The CDR3 DNA reads TGTGCCAGCAGGCGACCGAATGAAAAACTGTTTTTT.

The chain couples TRBV2 to TRBJ2-1; D ambiguous. Trimming stripped 6 bases from V and 6 bases from J, with 6 bases between. The CDR3 covers 11 residues. Germline V lookup: CDR1 SNHLY, CDR2 FYNNEI. CDR3 in DNA: TGTGCCAGCAGGCAGGTCAATGAGCAGTTCTTC. Amino acid sequence: CASRQVNEQFF.

This clonotype was seen ten or more times. The rearrangement joins TRBV20-1 to TRBJ1-2; TRBD1 aligns across 8 bases. This CDR3 is 13 amino acids long. Germline V gene data show CDR1 as DFQATT and CDR2 as SNEGSKA (reference sequence). The V segment lost 4 bases and the J segment 4 bases; nucleotides outside the gene matches: 5. The CDR3 region is CSANPDRAYGYTF. The CDR3 DNA reads as TGCAGTGCTAACCCGGACAGGGCCTATGGCTACACCTTC.

This clonotype was detected only a few times. This chain joins TRBV25-1 and TRBJ1-6; 7 bases align to TRBD1. The CDR3 spans 17 residues. The germline gives CDR1 MGHDK, CDR2 SYGVNS. V lost 2 bases to trimming and J lost 6 bases; unmatched junction nucleotides: 10. In nucleotides, the CDR3 is TGTGCCAGCAGTGAAGGACAGGAGGACGTTAGTAATTCACCCCTCCACTTT. Translation gives CASSEGQEDVSNSPLHF.

This clonotype was counted a few times. The CDR3: CASSQRGPSYNEQFF. The CDR3 DNA sequence: TGTGCCAGCAGTCAGCGGGGGCCATCCTACAATGAGCAGTTCTTC. The V call is TRBV12-3 or TRBV12-4, the J call TRBJ2-1, with 8 bases fitting TRBD2. The CDR3 covers 15 residues. The junction had 4 bases not matched to a gene; V was cut back by 5 bases and J by 1 base.

As for this clonotype: This could be a read error, since a much larger clone is one nucleotide away. The V gene is TRBV12-3 or TRBV12-4, the J gene TRBJ1-2; D not resolved. The germline V and J ends were trimmed by 1 base and 7 bases, with 10 bases remaining between them. This CDR3 is built from 13 residues. The chain's CDR3 is CASSLEALTGYTF. The CDR3, as DNA: TGTGCCAGCAGTTTAGAGGCCCTTACTGGCTACACCTTC.

The chain is built from TRBV5-6 and TRBJ1-6; D not certain. CDR1 and CDR2 from the germline V gene are SGHDT and YYEEEE. The CDR3 length is 13 residues. V was cut by 3 bases and J by 11 bases, with 12 bases left in between. CDR3 sequence reads: CASSSIRAPPLHF. CDR3 sequence (DNA): TGTGCCAGCAGCTCTATCCGGGCCCCACCCCTCCACTTT.

The chain has TRBV5-1 and TRBJ2-7, with 8 bases matching TRBD1. V lost 4 bases, J lost 1 base, and 16 bases stayed unmatched. Germline CDR1 SGHRS, CDR2 YFSETQ. The CDR3 consists of 18 residues. The CDR3: CASSLDRGRTSLSYEQYF. In DNA form, the CDR3 reads TGCGCCAGCAGCCTAGACAGGGGAAGGACCTCTCTATCCTACGAGCAGTACTTC.

V and J are TRBV19 and TRBJ2-5, with 15 bases fitting TRBD2. V gave up 6 bases and J gave up 2 bases; unmatched junction bases: 4. There are 16 residues in the CDR3. Germline V gene lookup returns CDR1 LNHDA and CDR2 SQIVND (reference sequence). The CDR3 DNA follows: TGTGCCAGTAGCTACGGGACTAGCGGGGGGCAAGAGACCCAGTACTTC. It specifies CASSYGTSGGQETQYF. Combining the CDR3 with reference TRBV19 and TRBJ2-5 gives the whole variable domain DGGITQSPKYLFRKEGQNVTLSCEQNLNHDAMYWYRQDPGQGLRLIYYSQIVNDFQKGDIAEGYSVSREKKESFPLTVTSAQKNPTAFYLCASSYGTSGGQETQYFGPGTRLLVL.

Details on this clonotype: One end of the junction varies from germline; a read error may be responsible. DNA of the CDR3: TGTGCTAGCAGCCTCGACAGGGTGAGTTCACCCCTCCACTTT. Translation: CASSLDRVSSPLHF. V gene TRBV7-7 combines with J gene TRBJ1-6; 7 positions agree with TRBD1. The length of the CDR3 is 14 residues. CDR1 is SSHAT and CDR2 is FNYEAQ in the germline V gene (reference sequence).

This chain joins TRBV5-8 and TRBJ1-6; D is ambiguous. CDR1 SGHTS and CDR2 YDEGEE come from the germline V gene. Trimming cost V 5 bases and J 9 bases, with 15 bases left between them. The CDR3 contains 14 residues. This CDR3 reads CASSSGDRVSPLHF. DNA for the CDR3: TGTGCCAGCAGTTCAGGAGATCGAGTTTCACCCCTCCACTTT.

CDR3 sequence: CASSESAGKSYEQYV. In DNA, the CDR3 is TGTGCCAGCAGTGAATCAGCAGGGAAGAGCTACGAGCAGTACGTC. The chain uses TRBV2 and TRBJ2-7, with a weak D call TRBD1 (5 bases). Trimming took off 2 bases at V and 3 bases at J, with 14 bases between the two ends. From germline, CDR1 is SNHLY and CDR2 FYNNEI. The CDR3 length is 15 residues.

This clonotype was picked up many times. This chain uses TRBV29-1 with TRBJ1-2, with 8 positions matching TRBD1. Germline CDR1 and CDR2: SQVTM and ANQGSEA. This CDR3 contains 14 residues. V lost 3 bases and J lost 4; bases outside the gene matches: 7. CDR3 in amino acids: CSVDRTGSGYGYTF. CDR3 nucleotide sequence: TGCAGCGTTGACAGGACAGGGAGCGGCTATGGCTACACCTTC. The full variable domain, its missing parts supplied by reference TRBV29-1 and TRBJ1-2, is SAVISQKPSRDICQRGTSLTIQCQVDSQVTMMFWYRQQPGQSLTLIATANQGSEATYESGFVIDKFPISRPNLTFSTLTVSNMSPEDSSIYLCSVDRTGSGYGYTFGSGTRLTVV.

The V gene is TRBV20-1, the J gene TRBJ1-1; 8 bases are a match to TRBD1. The trim removed 6 bases at V and 4 bases at J, leaving 4 bases unmatched. The length of the CDR3 is 12 residues. The germline V gene has CDR1 DFQATT and CDR2 SNEGSKA (reference sequence). Here the CDR3 DNA reads TGCAGTGCACAGACAGGGGTCACTGAAGCTTTCTTT. It is translated as CSAQTGVTEAFF.